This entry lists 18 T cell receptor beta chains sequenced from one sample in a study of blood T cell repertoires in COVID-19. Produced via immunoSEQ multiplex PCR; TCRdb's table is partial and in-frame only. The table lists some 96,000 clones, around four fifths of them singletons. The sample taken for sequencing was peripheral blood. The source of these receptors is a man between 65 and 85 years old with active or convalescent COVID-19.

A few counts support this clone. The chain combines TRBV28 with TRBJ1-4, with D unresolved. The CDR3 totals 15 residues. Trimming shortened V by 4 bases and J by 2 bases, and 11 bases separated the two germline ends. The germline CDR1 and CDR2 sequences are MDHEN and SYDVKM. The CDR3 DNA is TGTGCCAGCAGTTGGATACAGTCCACTAATGAAAAACTGTTTTTT. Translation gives CASSWIQSTNEKLFF. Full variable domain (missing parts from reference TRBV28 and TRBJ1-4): DVKVTQSSRYLVKRTGEKVFLECVQDMDHENMFWYRQDPGLGLRLIYFSYDVKMKEKGDIPEGYSVSREKKERFSLILESASTNQTSMYLCASSWIQSTNEKLFFGSGTQLSVL.

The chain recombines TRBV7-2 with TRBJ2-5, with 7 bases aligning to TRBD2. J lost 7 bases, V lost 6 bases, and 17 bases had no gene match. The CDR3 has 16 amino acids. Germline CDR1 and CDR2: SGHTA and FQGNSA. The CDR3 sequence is CASRPRESSPLGTQYF. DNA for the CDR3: TGTGCCAGCAGGCCGCGGGAGTCTTCCCCCCTAGGGACCCAGTACTTC.

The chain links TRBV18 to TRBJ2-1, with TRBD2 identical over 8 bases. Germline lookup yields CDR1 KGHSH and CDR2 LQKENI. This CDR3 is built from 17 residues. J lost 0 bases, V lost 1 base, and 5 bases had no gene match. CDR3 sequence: CASSPRVAGSSYNEQFF. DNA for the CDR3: TGTGCCAGCTCACCACGGGTAGCGGGGAGCTCCTACAATGAGCAGTTCTTC.

This CDR3 is CASSSGSANTGELFF. In DNA form, the CDR3 reads TGTGCCAGTAGTTCCGGGTCCGCGAACACCGGGGAGCTGTTTTTT. This chain joins TRBV19 and TRBJ2-2; D remains ambiguous. V was trimmed by 5 bases and J by 0 bases, leaving 10 bases between them. The CDR3 runs to 15 residues. Germline loops: CDR1 LNHDA, CDR2 SQIVND (reference sequence).

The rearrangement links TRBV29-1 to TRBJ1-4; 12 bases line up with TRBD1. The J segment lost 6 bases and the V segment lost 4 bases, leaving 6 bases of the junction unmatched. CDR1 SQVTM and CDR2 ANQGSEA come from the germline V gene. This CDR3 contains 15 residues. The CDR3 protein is CSVGDRGRGDEKLFF. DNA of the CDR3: TGCAGCGTTGGGGACAGGGGGCGCGGGGATGAAAAACTGTTTTTT.

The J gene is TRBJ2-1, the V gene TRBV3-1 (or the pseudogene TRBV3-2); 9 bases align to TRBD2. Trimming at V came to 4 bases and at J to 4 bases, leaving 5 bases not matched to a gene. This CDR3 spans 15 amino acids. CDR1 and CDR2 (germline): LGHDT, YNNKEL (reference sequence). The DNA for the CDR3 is TGTGCCAGCAGCCTTGGACTAGCGCAATACAATGAGCAGTTCTTC. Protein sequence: CASSLGLAQYNEQFF.

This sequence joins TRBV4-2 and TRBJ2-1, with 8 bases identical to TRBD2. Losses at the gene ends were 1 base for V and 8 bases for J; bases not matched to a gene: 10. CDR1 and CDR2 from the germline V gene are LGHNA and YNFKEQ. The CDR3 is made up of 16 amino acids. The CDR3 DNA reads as TGTGCCAGCAGCCAAGCAACTAGCGGTTTGGAGGATGAGCAGTTCTTC. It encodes CASSQATSGLEDEQFF.

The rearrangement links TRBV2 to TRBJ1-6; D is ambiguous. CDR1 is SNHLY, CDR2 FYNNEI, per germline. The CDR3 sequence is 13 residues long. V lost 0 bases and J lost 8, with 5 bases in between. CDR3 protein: CASSEASDSPLHF. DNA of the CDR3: TGTGCCAGCAGTGAAGCGTCGGATTCACCCCTCCACTTT.

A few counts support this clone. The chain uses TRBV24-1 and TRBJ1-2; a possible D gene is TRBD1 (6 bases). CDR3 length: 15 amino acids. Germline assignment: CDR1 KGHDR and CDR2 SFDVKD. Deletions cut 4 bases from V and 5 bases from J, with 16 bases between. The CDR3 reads CATSDPIEGEYGYTF. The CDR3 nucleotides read TGTGCCACCAGTGACCCCATTGAGGGGGAGTATGGCTACACCTTC.

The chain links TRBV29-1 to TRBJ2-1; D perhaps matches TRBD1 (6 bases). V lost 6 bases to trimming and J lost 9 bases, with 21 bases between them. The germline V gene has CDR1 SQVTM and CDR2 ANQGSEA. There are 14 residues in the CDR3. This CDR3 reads CSVSERGFTFEQFF. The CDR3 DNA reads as TGCAGCGTATCCGAGAGGGGGTTTACTTTTGAGCAGTTCTTC.

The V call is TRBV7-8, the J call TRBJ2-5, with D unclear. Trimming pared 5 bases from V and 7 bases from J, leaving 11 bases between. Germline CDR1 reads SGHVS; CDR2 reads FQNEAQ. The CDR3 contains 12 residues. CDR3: CASSLVERTQYF. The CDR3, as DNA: TGTGCCAGCAGCCTTGTGGAGAGGACCCAGTACTTC.

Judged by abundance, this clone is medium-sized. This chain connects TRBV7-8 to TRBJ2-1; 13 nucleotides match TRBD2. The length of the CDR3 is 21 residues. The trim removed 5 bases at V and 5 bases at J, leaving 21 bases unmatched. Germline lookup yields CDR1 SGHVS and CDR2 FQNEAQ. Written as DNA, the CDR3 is TGTGCCAGCAGCACAGGACAGAACGACCCCATACTAGCGGGGGGGAACAATGAGCAGTTCTTC. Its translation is CASSTGQNDPILAGGNNEQFF. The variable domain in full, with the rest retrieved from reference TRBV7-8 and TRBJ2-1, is GAGVSQSPRYKVAKRGQDVALRCDPISGHVSLFWYQQALGQGPEFLTYFQNEAQLDKSGLPSDRFFAERPEGSVSTLKIQRTQQEDSAVYLCASSTGQNDPILAGGNNEQFFGPGTRLTVL.

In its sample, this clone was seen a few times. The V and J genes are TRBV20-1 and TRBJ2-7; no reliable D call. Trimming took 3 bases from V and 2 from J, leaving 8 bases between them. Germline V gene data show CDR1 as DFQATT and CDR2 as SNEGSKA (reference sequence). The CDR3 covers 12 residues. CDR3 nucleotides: TGCAGTGCTAGTAAGAGTGCCTACGAGCAGTACTTC. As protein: CSASKSAYEQYF.

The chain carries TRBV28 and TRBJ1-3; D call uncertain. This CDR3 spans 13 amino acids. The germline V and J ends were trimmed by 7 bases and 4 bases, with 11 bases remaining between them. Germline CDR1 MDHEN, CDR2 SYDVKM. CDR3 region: CASTIGGGNTIYF. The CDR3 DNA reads TGTGCCAGCACCATCGGAGGAGGAAACACCATATATTTT.

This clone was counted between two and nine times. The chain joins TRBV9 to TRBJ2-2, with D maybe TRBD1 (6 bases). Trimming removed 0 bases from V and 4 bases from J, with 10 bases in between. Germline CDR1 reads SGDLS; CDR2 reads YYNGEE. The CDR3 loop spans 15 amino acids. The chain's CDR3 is CASSVEQGATGELFF. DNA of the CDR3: TGTGCCAGCAGCGTAGAACAGGGTGCCACCGGGGAGCTGTTTTTT.

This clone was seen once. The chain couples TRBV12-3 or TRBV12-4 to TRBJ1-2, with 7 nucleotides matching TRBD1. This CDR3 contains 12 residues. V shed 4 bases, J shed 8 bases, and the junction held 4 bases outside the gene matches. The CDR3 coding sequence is TGTGCCAGCAGTTCGGACAGGATCGGCTACACCTTC. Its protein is CASSSDRIGYTF.

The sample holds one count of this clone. For the CDR3, the DNA is TGTGCCAGCCGACAGACCTACGAGCAGTACTTC. Translating it yields CASRQTYEQYF. This sequence joins TRBV25-1 and TRBJ2-7, with D maybe TRBD1 (5 bases). The CDR3 extends over 11 amino acids. V lost 8 bases, J lost 2 bases, and 7 bases lay in between. Germline lookup yields CDR1 MGHDK and CDR2 SYGVNS.

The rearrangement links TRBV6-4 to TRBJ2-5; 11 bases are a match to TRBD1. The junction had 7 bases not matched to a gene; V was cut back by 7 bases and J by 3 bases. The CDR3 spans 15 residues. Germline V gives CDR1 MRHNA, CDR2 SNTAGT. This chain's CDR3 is CASTPRDRGEETQYF. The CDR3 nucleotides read TGTGCCAGCACCCCCCGGGACAGGGGGGAAGAGACCCAGTACTTC.